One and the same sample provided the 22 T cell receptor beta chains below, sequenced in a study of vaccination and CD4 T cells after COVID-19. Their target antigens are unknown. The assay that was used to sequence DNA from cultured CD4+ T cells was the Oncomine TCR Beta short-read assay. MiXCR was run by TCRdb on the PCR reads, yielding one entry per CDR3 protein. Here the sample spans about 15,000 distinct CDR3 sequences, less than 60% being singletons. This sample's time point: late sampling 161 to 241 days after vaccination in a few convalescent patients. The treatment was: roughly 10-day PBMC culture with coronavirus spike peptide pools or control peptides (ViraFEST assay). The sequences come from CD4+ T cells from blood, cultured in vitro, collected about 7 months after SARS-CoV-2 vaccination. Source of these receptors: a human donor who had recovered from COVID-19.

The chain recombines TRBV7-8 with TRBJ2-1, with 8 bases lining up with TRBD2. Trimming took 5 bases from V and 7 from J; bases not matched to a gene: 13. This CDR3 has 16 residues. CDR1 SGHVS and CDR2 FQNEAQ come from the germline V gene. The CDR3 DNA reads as TGTGCCAGCAGCCCTATCCACGGGGGGGCGACTAATGAGCAGTTCTTC. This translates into CASSPIHGGATNEQFF.

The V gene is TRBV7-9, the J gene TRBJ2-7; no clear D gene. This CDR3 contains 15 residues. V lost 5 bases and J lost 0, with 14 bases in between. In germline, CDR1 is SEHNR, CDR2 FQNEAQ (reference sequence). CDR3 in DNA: TGTGCCAGCAGCGCCGCAGATATGTTCTCCTACGAGCAGTACTTC. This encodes CASSAADMFSYEQYF.

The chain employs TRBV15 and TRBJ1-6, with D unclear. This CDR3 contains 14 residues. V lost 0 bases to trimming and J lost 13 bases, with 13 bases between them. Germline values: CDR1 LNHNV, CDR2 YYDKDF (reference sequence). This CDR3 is CATSRDYGRMPLHF. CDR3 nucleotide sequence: TGTGCCACCAGCAGAGATTATGGCAGGATGCCCCTCCACTTT.

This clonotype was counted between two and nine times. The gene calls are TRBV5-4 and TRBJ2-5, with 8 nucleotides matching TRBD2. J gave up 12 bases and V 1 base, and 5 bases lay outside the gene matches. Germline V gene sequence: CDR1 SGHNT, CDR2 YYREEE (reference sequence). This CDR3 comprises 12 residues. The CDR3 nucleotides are TGTGCCAGCAGCTTGAATAGCGGGAAAGAGTACTTC. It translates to CASSLNSGKEYF.

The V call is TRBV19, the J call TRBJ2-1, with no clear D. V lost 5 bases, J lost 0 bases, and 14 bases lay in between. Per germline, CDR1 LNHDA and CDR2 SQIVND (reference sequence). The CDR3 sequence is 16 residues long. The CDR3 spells CASSPTQTNSYNEQFF. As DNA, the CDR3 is TGTGCCAGTAGTCCGACCCAGACCAACTCCTACAATGAGCAGTTCTTC.

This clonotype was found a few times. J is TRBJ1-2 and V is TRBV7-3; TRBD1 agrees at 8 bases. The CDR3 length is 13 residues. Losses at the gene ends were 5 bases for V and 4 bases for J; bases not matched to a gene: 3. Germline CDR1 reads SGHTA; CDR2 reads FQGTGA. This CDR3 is CASSPTGGYGYTF. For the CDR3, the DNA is TGTGCCAGCAGCCCCACAGGGGGCTATGGCTACACCTTC.

The CDR3 nucleotides are TGTGCCAGCAGTTTCACGGCGGGACGCCAAGAGACCCAGTACTTC. Protein sequence: CASSFTAGRQETQYF. The chain employs TRBV2 and TRBJ2-5; a possible D gene is TRBD2 (6 bases). This CDR3 spans 15 amino acids. In germline, CDR1 is SNHLY, CDR2 FYNNEI. V was cut by 5 bases and J by 1 base, with 14 bases left in between.

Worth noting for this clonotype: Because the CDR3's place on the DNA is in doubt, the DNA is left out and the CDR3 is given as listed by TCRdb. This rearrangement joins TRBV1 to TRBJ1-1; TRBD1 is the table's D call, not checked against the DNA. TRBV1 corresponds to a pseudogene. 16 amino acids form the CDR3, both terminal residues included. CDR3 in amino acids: CTSSQVAQGTRTEAFF.

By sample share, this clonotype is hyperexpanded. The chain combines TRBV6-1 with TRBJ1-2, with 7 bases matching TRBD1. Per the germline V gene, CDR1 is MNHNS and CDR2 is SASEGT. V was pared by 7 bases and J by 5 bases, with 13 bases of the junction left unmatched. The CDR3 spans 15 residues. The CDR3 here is CASTIRGQAPYGYTF. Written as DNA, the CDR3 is TGTGCCAGCACTATAAGGGGGCAGGCCCCTTATGGCTACACCTTC.

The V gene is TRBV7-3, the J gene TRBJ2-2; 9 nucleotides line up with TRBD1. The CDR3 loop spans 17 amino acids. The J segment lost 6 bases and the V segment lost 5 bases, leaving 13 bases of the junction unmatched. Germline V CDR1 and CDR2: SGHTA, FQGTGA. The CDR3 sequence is CASSPTPRTGDAGELFF. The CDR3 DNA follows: TGTGCCAGCAGCCCAACCCCCAGGACAGGGGACGCCGGGGAGCTGTTTTTT.

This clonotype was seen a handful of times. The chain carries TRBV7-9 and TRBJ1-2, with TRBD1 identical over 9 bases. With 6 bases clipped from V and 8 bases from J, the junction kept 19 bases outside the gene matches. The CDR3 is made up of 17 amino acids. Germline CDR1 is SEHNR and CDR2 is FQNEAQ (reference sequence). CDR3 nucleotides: TGTGCCAGCAGTCCCCCCGGAGGGACAGGGTTCTCGGTAGGCTACACCTTC. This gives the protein CASSPPGGTGFSVGYTF.

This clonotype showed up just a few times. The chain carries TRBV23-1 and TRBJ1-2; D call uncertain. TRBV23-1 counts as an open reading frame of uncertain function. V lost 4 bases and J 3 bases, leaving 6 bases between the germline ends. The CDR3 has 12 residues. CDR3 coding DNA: TGCGCCAGCAGTCTTAATGACTATGGCTACACCTTC. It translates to CASSLNDYGYTF.

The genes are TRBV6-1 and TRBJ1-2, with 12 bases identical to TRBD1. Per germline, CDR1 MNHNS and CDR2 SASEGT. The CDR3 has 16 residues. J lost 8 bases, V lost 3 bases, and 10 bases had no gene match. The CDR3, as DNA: TGTGCCAGCAGTGACGCGGGACAGGGGGCTGTAAGGGGCTACACCTTC. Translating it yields CASSDAGQGAVRGYTF.

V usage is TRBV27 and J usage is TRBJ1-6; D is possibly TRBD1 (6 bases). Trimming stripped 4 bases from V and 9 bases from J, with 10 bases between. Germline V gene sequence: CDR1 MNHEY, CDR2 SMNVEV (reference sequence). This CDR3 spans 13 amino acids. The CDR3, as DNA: TGTGCCAGCAGTTGGGGGGCCTTTTCACCCCTCCACTTT. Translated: CASSWGAFSPLHF.

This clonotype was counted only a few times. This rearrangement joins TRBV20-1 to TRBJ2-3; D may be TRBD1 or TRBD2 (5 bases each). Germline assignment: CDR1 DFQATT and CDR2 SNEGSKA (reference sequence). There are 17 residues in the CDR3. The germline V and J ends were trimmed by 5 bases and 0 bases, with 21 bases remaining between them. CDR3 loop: CSALGQTGGGSTDTQYF. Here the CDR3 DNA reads TGCAGTGCTCTCGGCCAGACTGGGGGTGGCAGCACAGATACGCAGTATTTT.

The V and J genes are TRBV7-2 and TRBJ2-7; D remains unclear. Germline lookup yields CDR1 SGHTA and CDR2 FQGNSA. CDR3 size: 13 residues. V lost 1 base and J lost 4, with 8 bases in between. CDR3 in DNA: TGTGCCAGCAGCTTAGTGTACCAATACGAGCAGTACTTC. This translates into CASSLVYQYEQYF.

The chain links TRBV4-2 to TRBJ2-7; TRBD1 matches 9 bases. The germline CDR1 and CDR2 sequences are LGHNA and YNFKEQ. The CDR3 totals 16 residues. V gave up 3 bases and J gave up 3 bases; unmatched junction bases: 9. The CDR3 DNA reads TGTGCCAGCAGCCAGACGGTGGGACAGGGCTTCTACGAGCAGTACTTC. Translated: CASSQTVGQGFYEQYF.

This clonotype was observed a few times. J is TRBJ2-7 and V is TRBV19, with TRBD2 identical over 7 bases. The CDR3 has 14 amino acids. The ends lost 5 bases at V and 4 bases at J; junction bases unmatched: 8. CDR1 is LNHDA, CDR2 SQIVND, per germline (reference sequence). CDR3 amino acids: CASSPRAGPYEQYF. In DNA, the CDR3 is TGTGCCAGTAGTCCGCGAGCGGGACCATACGAGCAGTACTTC.

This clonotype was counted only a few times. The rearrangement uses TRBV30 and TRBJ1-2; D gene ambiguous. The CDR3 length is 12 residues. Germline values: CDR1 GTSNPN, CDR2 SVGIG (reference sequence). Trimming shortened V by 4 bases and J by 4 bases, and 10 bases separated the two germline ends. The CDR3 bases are TGTGCCTGGACGCCCGTTGGCTATGGCTACACCTTC. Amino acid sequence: CAWTPVGYGYTF.

The CDR3 DNA follows: TGTGCCAGCTCAGTAGCTATGAACACTGAAGCTTTCTTT. It yields the protein CASSVAMNTEAFF. The chain links TRBV18 to TRBJ1-1; D not resolved. The V gene's germline CDR1 is KGHSH and CDR2 LQKENI. The CDR3 is 13 amino acids. The V end was cut by 5 bases, the J end by 0 bases, with 7 bases between.

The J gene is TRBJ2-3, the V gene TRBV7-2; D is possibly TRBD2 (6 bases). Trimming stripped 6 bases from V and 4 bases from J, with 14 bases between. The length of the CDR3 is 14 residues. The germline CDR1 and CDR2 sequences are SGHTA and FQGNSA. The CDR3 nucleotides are TGTGCCAGCAGTGCGGGGTGGAGCTCAGATACGCAGTATTTT. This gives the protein CASSAGWSSDTQYF.

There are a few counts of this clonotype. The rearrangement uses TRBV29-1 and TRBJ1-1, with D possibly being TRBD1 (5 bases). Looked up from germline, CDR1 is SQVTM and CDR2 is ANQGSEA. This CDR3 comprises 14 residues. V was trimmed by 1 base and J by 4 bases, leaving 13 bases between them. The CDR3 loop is CSVEVSRVSTEAFF. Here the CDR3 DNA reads TGCAGCGTTGAAGTAAGCAGGGTGAGCACTGAAGCTTTCTTT.